Here is one T cell receptor (beta chain) with its context. The time point: peripheral blood 6 weeks after treatment start. CDR3 length: 16 residues. Trimming removed 5 bases from V and 0 bases from J, with 14 bases in between. Germline V CDR1 and CDR2: LNHDA, SQIVND (reference sequence). This record comes from a study of PD-L1 blockade in urothelial cancer. Synthetic TCR analog templates were spiked into all PCRs individually. This table comes from immunoSEQ multiplex PCR, and its TCRdb copy is limited to in-frame clones, with some not included. The data show 120,000 or so clones, roughly 88% seen once.

The chain couples TRBV19 to TRBJ1-5; D call uncertain. The sequencing here drew on PBMCs, taken around atezolizumab (anti-PD-L1) treatment. The TCR sequence derives from a man over 45 with urothelial cancer. The CDR3 is CASSGTHASSNQPQHF. CDR3 nucleotides: TGTGCCAGTAGTGGCACGCATGCCAGTAGCAATCAGCCCCAGCATTTT.